A selection of T cell receptor beta chains follows, all from one sample in a study of cytomegalovirus exposure and HLA in healthy donors. The repertoire was sequenced with immunoSEQ multiplex PCR; TCRdb's copy has only in-frame clones and lacks some. In the table there are fewer than 150,000 clones, around 82% of which are singletons. The material sequenced was PBMCs. These receptors were taken from a man aged 50-59 years in good health and CMV-seronegative. Both conserved end residues are trimmed from each CDR3. A row's size may be missing; if present it is once, few, many or a size class.

len	abundance	v_gene	j_gene	CDR3aa
12	NA	TRBV6-5	TRBJ1-5	ASSYRGSDQPQH
14	NA	TRBV5-1	TRBJ2-7	ASSLGENAPSYEQY
13	NA	TRBV28	TRBJ1-4	ASSSGTGKGEKLF
14	NA	TRBV10-3	TRBJ2-2	ATKGTSGRGTGELF
11	NA	TRBV30	TRBJ2-7	AWSLGLANEQY
12	NA	TRBV11-1	TRBJ1-2	ASSRTDTNYGYT
9	NA	TRBV20-1	TRBJ2-5	SVTSQETQY
13	NA	TRBV2	TRBJ1-1	ASSEFGEGHTEAF
11	few	TRBV10-1	TRBJ2-2	ASSEGGTGELF
14	NA	TRBV7-2	TRBJ1-5	ASSLSGANSNQPQH
11	few	TRBV6-1	TRBJ1-4	ASSEGDIEKLF
12	NA	TRBV27	TRBJ1-5	ASSQGYSNQPQH